A selection of T cell receptor beta chains follows, all from one sample in a study of T cell responses to AZD1222 COVID-19 vaccine. Data came from immunoSEQ multiplex PCR; TCRdb stores just in-frame clones and leaves some out. The sample contains about 110,000 clones, 92% of which appear only once. Sequenced here: peripheral blood, sampled 28 days after the second AZD1222 dose. The receptors here all came from an adult who received the AZD1222 COVID-19 vaccine. Both conserved end residues are part of each CDR3. The D gene is left open where the match is weak. Expanded clones get a size class; other rows say once, few or many, or leave the size out.

-,-,TRBJ1-3,TRBV5-5,CASSLVQDRSGNTIYF,TGTGCCAGCAGCTTGGTCCAGGACCGCTCTGGAAACACCATATATTTT
-,-,TRBJ1-4,TRBV5-6,CASSRKVRTNEKLFF,TGTGCCAGCAGCCGAAAAGTGAGGACTAATGAAAAACTGTTTTTT
few,-,TRBJ1-1,TRBV6-5,CASMEDTPEAFF,TGTGCCAGCATGGAAGACACCCCCGAAGCTTTCTTT
-,-,TRBJ1-3,TRBV25-1,CASTASGNTIYF,TGTGCCAGCACGGCCTCTGGAAACACCATATATTTT
-,-,TRBJ1-4,TRBV7-9,CASSLGGGLEKLFF,TGTGCCAGCAGCCTTGGTGGGGGGCTGGAAAAACTGTTTTTT
-,-,TRBJ2-7,TRBV19,CASSIRLVGEQYF,TGTGCCAGTAGTATCCGGCTAGTCGGCGAGCAGTACTTC
-,-,TRBJ1-1,TRBV4-2,CASSQDGRPGKRNTEAFF,TGTGCCAGCAGCCAAGATGGAAGACCAGGGAAGAGGAACACTGAAGCTTTCTTT
-,-,TRBJ2-3,TRBV30,CAWSRAGLSDTQYF,TGTGCCTGGAGTCGGGCAGGGCTGTCAGATACGCAGTATTTT
-,TRBD2,TRBJ2-7,TRBV6-2/TRBV6-3,CASSEPPSGRLESSYEQYF,TGTGCCAGCAGCGAACCCCCTAGCGGGAGATTGGAAAGCTCCTACGAGCAGTACTTC
-,-,TRBJ1-2,TRBV19,CASSVVGTWNGYTF,TGTGCCAGTAGTGTGGTGGGAACCTGGAACGGCTACACCTTC
-,-,TRBJ2-7,TRBV7-3,CASSLDGNSYEQYF,TGTGCCAGCAGCTTAGACGGGAACTCCTACGAGCAGTACTTC
-,-,TRBJ1-1,TRBV5-5,CASSSMGGRFGTEAFF,TGTGCCAGCAGCTCTATGGGAGGGAGGTTCGGCACTGAAGCTTTCTTT
-,TRBD1,TRBJ1-5,TRBV28,CAIRGTGGHQPQHF,TGTGCCATCCGCGGGACAGGGGGCCATCAGCCCCAGCATTTT
-,-,TRBJ1-1,TRBV4-3,CASSQEVGLSTEAFF,TGCGCCAGCAGCCAAGAGGTGGGACTGTCCACTGAAGCTTTCTTT
few,-,TRBJ1-1,TRBV3-1/TRBV3-2,CASSPRALNTEAFF,TGTGCCAGCAGCCCCAGGGCTCTGAACACTGAAGCTTTCTTT
-,TRBD1,TRBJ2-7,TRBV4-1,CASSRTGDHEQYF,TGCGCCAGCAGCCGGACAGGGGACCACGAGCAGTACTTC
-,TRBD1,TRBJ1-3,TRBV30,CAWSVPQGAITGNTIYF,TGTGCCTGGAGTGTACCTCAGGGGGCTATCACTGGAAACACCATATATTTT
-,TRBD1,TRBJ2-3,TRBV10-3,CAISEPGTGLADTQYF,TGTGCCATCAGTGAGCCCGGGACAGGGTTGGCAGATACGCAGTATTTT
-,TRBD2,TRBJ2-7,TRBV29-1,CSVERWGLAGTYEQYF,TGCAGCGTCGAAAGGTGGGGACTAGCGGGGACCTACGAGCAGTACTTC
-,TRBD1,TRBJ1-4,TRBV6-2/TRBV6-3,CASSYSRTGGGEKLFF,TGTGCCAGCAGTTACTCCCGGACAGGGGGCGGTGAAAAACTGTTTTTT
-,-,TRBJ1-3,TRBV7-9,CASALGSVGNTIYF,TGTGCCAGCGCGTTAGGTTCAGTCGGAAACACCATATATTTT
-,-,TRBJ1-1,TRBV5-1,CASSLGPGTNTEAFF,TGCGCCAGCAGCTTGGGGCCGGGTACCAACACTGAAGCTTTCTTT
-,-,TRBJ2-3,TRBV14,CASSRVGDITDTQYF,TGTGCCAGCAGCCGAGTCGGGGATATCACAGATACGCAGTATTTT
-,TRBD1,TRBJ1-6,TRBV27,CASSFRGPNSPLHF,TGTGCCAGCAGTTTCAGGGGGCCTAATTCACCCCTCCACTTT
-,-,TRBJ2-7,TRBV29-1,CSVGTASYEQYF,TGCAGCGTTGGCACAGCTTCCTACGAGCAGTACTTC
few,TRBD1,TRBJ1-2,TRBV14,CASSQVGQGAKGYTF,TGTGCCAGCAGCCAAGTGGGACAGGGGGCAAAAGGCTACACCTTC
-,-,TRBJ1-5,TRBV29-1,CSVEENSNQPQHF,TGCAGCGTTGAAGAGAATAGCAATCAGCCCCAGCATTTT
-,TRBD1,TRBJ1-4,TRBV27,CASRTLPGQGAVGKLFF,TGTGCCAGCCGAACTCTACCGGGACAGGGGGCCGTAGGAAAACTGTTTTTT
-,-,TRBJ1-1,TRBV27,CASRPGATNTEAFF,TGTGCCAGCCGGCCAGGGGCGACCAACACTGAAGCTTTCTTT
-,TRBD1,TRBJ1-2,TRBV28,CASSVRDRNGYTF,TGTGCCAGCAGTGTTAGGGACAGGAATGGCTACACCTTC
-,-,TRBJ1-6,TRBV5-1,CASSLNGNSPLHF,TGCGCCAGCAGCTTGAACGGAAATTCACCCCTCCACTTT
-,TRBD1,TRBJ1-6,TRBV9,CASSEGQGFSPLHF,TGTGCCAGCAGCGAGGGACAGGGTTTTTCACCCCTCCACTTT